What follows are 5 T cell receptor beta chains derived from one specimen sequenced in a study of cytomegalovirus exposure and HLA in healthy donors. Amplification used 60 Vbeta primers and 13 Jbeta primers. Profiled with immunoSEQ multiplex PCR; TCRdb holds only in-frame clones, not every one. The sample lists 69,000 or so clones; roughly 71% were seen once. The sample taken for sequencing was PBMCs. These receptors all stem from a woman aged 55-69 years in good health and CMV-seropositive.

V and J are TRBV6-4 and TRBJ2-2; D unresolved. The CDR3 totals 16 residues. Germline V lookup: CDR1 MRHNA, CDR2 SNTAGT. V gave up 6 bases and J gave up 1 base, with 15 bases separating them. The CDR3 here is CASSRQPSMNTGELFF. Here the CDR3 DNA reads TGTGCCAGCAGCAGGCAGCCCAGTATGAACACCGGGGAGCTGTTTTTT.

This clone was seen once. The chain has TRBV28 and TRBJ2-1, with 9 bases lining up with TRBD2. Per germline, CDR1 MDHEN and CDR2 SYDVKM. Trimming took 4 bases from V and 7 from J; bases not matched to a gene: 2. CDR3 size: 13 residues. The CDR3 sequence: CASSWRGGNEQFF. CDR3 DNA sequence: TGTGCCAGCAGTTGGCGGGGGGGGAATGAGCAGTTCTTC.

This clone occurred a few times. The chain recombines TRBV9 with TRBJ1-4; D perhaps matches TRBD1 (5 bases). Germline V gene data show CDR1 as SGDLS and CDR2 as YYNGEE. Trimming shortened V by 4 bases and J by 4 bases, and 11 bases separated the two germline ends. The CDR3 extends over 14 amino acids. CDR3 bases: TGTGCCAGCAGCCCATCCGGGGGTAATGAAAAACTGTTTTTT. Protein product: CASSPSGGNEKLFF.

The chain combines TRBV14 with TRBJ1-2, with 9 bases that match TRBD1. The germline gives CDR1 SGHDN, CDR2 FVKESK. After removal of 4 bases from V and 3 bases from J, the junction contained 3 bases not matched to a gene. The CDR3 is 14 residues long. The DNA for the CDR3 is TGTGCCAGCAGCCGGACAGGGGACGACTATGGCTACACCTTC. This sequence encodes CASSRTGDDYGYTF.

The V call is TRBV7-9, the J call TRBJ2-7, with unresolved D. This CDR3 is built from 13 residues. From germline, CDR1 is SEHNR and CDR2 FQNEAQ (reference sequence). V lost 1 base, J lost 4 bases, and 8 bases lay in between. CDR3 in DNA: TGTGCCAGCAGCTTAGGACAAATTTACGAGCAGTACTTC. Its protein product is CASSLGQIYEQYF. Supplemented by reference TRBV7-9 and TRBJ2-7, the full variable domain reads DTGVSQNPRHKITKRGQNVTFRCDPISEHNRLYWYRQTLGQGPEFLTYFQNEAQLEKSRLLSDRFSAERPKGSFSTLEIQRTEQGDSAMYLCASSLGQIYEQYFGPGTRLTVT.